These 8 T cell receptor beta chains came from one sample sequenced in a study of T cell repertoires in cytomegalovirus infection (dated by TCRdb to between 2018 and 2021). The treatment or condition tag for this specimen amounts to: in vitro stimulation with specific CMV peptide epitopes to enrich CMV-specific T cells. Their cognate antigens are unknown. Sequencing instrument: Illumina HiSeq 1500. TCRdb passed the public sequencing reads through fastp at Q25 and MiXCR, retaining productive beta sequences. Duplicate CDR3 protein sequences are folded into a single record with the most common DNA and genes. In this sample the table shows some 920,000 distinct CDR3 sequences, around 32% of which occur a single time. The leading ten clones occupy about 14% of the sample. The sequencing used cultured CD8+ T cells from PBMCs, collected from culture after CMV antigen stimulation. These receptors were collected from a human donor in good health (CMV status not recorded). Some clones in this sample may be carry-over from other donors' samples.

This chain connects TRBV19 to TRBJ1-2; weak D call: TRBD1 (5 bases). V lost 4 bases and J lost 1, with 13 bases in between. Germline V lookup: CDR1 LNHDA, CDR2 SQIVND (reference sequence). CDR3 length equals 15 residues. CDR3 sequence: CASSSQRQINYGYTF. The CDR3 DNA is TGTGCCAGTAGTAGCCAAAGACAGATTAACTATGGCTACACCTTC.

This chain uses TRBV7-6 with TRBJ2-1, with D possibly called TRBD1 or TRBD2 (6 bases each). V was cut by 4 bases and J by 6 bases, with 13 bases left in between. Germline loops: CDR1 SGHVS, CDR2 FNYEAQ. The CDR3 extends over 14 amino acids. CDR3 DNA sequence: TGTGCCAGCAGCTCAACGCCGGGGGCCAATGAGCAGTTCTTC. Its translation is CASSSTPGANEQFF. Based on the CDR3 plus reference TRBV7-6 and TRBJ2-1, the full variable domain is GAGVSQSPRYKVTKRGQDVALRCDPISGHVSLYWYRQALGQGPEFLTYFNYEAQQDKSGLPNDRFSAERPEGSISTLTIQRTEQRDSAMYRCASSSTPGANEQFFGPGTRLTVL.

This clonotype was detected only a few times. This chain connects TRBV12-3 or TRBV12-4 to TRBJ2-7, with TRBD1 as a possible D gene (7 bases). CDR3 length: 16 residues. Trimming took 5 bases from V and 4 from J, leaving 21 bases between them. For the CDR3, the DNA is TGTGCCAGCAGTCCTGGGGGAGGAGGGGGCGCGTACGAGCAGTACTTC. It translates to CASSPGGGGGAYEQYF.

On this clonotype: No conserved phenylalanine or tryptophan ends this CDR3, so it is likely a read error. This chain connects TRBV10-3 to TRBJ2-3; TRBD1 agrees at 11 bases. Germline trimming cut 7 bases from V and 5 bases from J; bases unmatched to any gene: 5. Looked up from germline, CDR1 is ENHRY and CDR2 is SYGVKD. The CDR3 runs 14 residues. Here the CDR3 reads CAIMGTGGEDTQYV. Here the CDR3 DNA reads TGTGCCATCATGGGGACAGGGGGTGAAGATACGCAGTATGTT.

The J gene is TRBJ2-1, the V gene TRBV20-1; TRBD2 matches at 8 bases. This CDR3 is built from 16 residues. V lost 0 bases and J lost 3; bases outside the gene matches: 7. Germline loops: CDR1 DFQATT, CDR2 SNEGSKA (reference sequence). CDR3 DNA: TGCAGTGCTAGAGATCCCAGCGGGGGCCTCTACAATGAGCAGTTCTTC. Amino acid sequence: CSARDPSGGLYNEQFF.

On this clonotype itself: This may come from a read error, since a much larger clone is one base off. The CDR3 spells CASSLPGREETQYF. The CDR3 DNA is TGTGCCAGCAGCTTACCGGGCAGGGAAGAGACCCAGTACTTC. The V and J genes are TRBV7-2 and TRBJ2-5, with a tentative D call TRBD1 (5 bases). This CDR3 comprises 14 residues. Germline assignment: CDR1 SGHTA and CDR2 FQGNSA. Trimming stripped 2 bases from V and 3 bases from J, with 10 bases between.

Only a few counts were recorded for this clonotype. The V gene is TRBV7-9, the J gene TRBJ2-1, with 8 bases that match TRBD2. The V gene end was trimmed by 4 bases and the J gene end by 0 bases; junction bases not matched to a gene: 14. Germline V CDR1 and CDR2: SEHNR, FQNEAQ (reference sequence). This CDR3 is built from 19 residues. CDR3 coding DNA: TGTGCCAGCAGCTCGACGTGGAGAGCGGGGGAGAGCTCCTACAATGAGCAGTTCTTC. As protein: CASSSTWRAGESSYNEQFF. Filled out from reference TRBV7-9 and TRBJ2-1, the complete variable domain reads DTGVSQNPRHKITKRGQNVTFRCDPISEHNRLYWYRQTLGQGPEFLTYFQNEAQLEKSRLLSDRFSAERPKGSFSTLEIQRTEQGDSAMYLCASSSTWRAGESSYNEQFFGPGTRLTVL.

This clonotype turned up a few times. The rearrangement links TRBV5-1 to TRBJ1-1; weak D call: TRBD1 (6 bases). The CDR3 loop spans 13 amino acids. The ends were cut back, 0 bases at V and 11 bases at J, with 14 bases in the middle. Germline assignment: CDR1 SGHRS and CDR2 YFSETQ. CDR3 DNA sequence: TGCGCCAGCAGCTTGGGAATGGGACACACGGCTTTCTTT. Protein sequence: CASSLGMGHTAFF.